The 19 T cell receptor beta chains below come from one sample, sequenced in a study of blood T cells in healthy people across ages (dated by TCRdb to 2014 to 2015). Library creation used 5' RACE. Sequenced on an Illumina HiSeq 2500. A second PCR of roughly 7 to 11 cycles was performed with a sample-barcoded 5' primer and a J-beta primer mix. TCRdb passed the public sequencing reads through fastp at Q25 and MiXCR, retaining productive beta sequences. CDR3 protein duplicates are merged, each entry listing the most common genes and DNA. This sample lists 590,000 or so distinct CDR3 sequences; roughly 31% were detected once. The leading ten clones occupy roughly 14% of the sample. Sequencing was performed on blood. These receptors were obtained from a woman older than 75 in good health.

The gene calls are TRBV6-5 and TRBJ1-6; 7 bases are shared with TRBD1. The J segment lost 13 bases and the V segment lost 8 bases, leaving 11 bases of the junction unmatched. Germline V gives CDR1 MNHEY, CDR2 SVGAGI. This CDR3 is built from 13 residues. The CDR3 DNA is TGTGCCAGCGCCTACAGGGGCCCAAGGCCCCTCCACTTT. This translates into CASAYRGPRPLHF.

This clonotype showed up just a few times. A clone one base away is much larger, so this may be a read error. This chain uses TRBV20-1 with TRBJ2-7; 9 bases align to TRBD1. Germline V lookup: CDR1 DFQATT, CDR2 SNEGSKA (reference sequence). There are 13 residues in the CDR3. The CDR3 DNA sequence: TGCAGTGCTCTTGACAGGGGGTCCTACGTGCAGTACTTC. As protein: CSALDRGSYVQYF.

The chain couples TRBV24-1 to TRBJ2-7; 7 bases match TRBD1. The CDR3 sequence is 15 residues long. The germline V gene has CDR1 KGHDR and CDR2 SFDVKD. J was trimmed by 2 bases and V by 1 base; bases with no gene match: 4. In nucleotides, the CDR3 is TGTGCCACCAGTGATTTCCGGACAGGTACCTACGAGCAGTACTTC. This gives the protein CATSDFRTGTYEQYF.

This clonotype was seen a handful of times. J is TRBJ2-5 and V is TRBV4-1; D gene ambiguous. This CDR3 is 17 amino acids long. V lost 0 bases and J 4 bases, leaving 18 bases between the germline ends. Germline CDR1 reads MGHRA; CDR2 reads YSYEKL. CDR3 amino acids: CASSQESQVSSPETQYF. Here the CDR3 DNA reads TGCGCCAGCAGCCAAGAGAGCCAGGTTTCTTCCCCAGAGACCCAGTACTTC.

This clonotype was counted a few times. A much more abundant neighbour one base away suggests this may be a read error. V gene TRBV20-1 combines with J gene TRBJ2-3; a weak D match, TRBD2 (5 bases). CDR3 size: 13 residues. The germline V and J ends were trimmed by 6 bases and 2 bases, with 12 bases remaining between them. Looked up from germline, CDR1 is DFQATT and CDR2 is SNEGSKA (reference sequence). The CDR3 here is CSAGGPATDTQYF. The CDR3 DNA reads as TGCAGTGCAGGAGGTCCTGCCACAGATACGCAGTATTTT.

This clonotype has ten or more counts. The chain is built from TRBV6-5 and TRBJ1-4; D is perhaps TRBD1 (6 bases). Looked up from germline, CDR1 is MNHEY and CDR2 is SVGAGI. V was cut by 7 bases and J by 0 bases, with 12 bases left in between. CDR3 length: 15 residues. CDR3: CASTETGSTNEKLFF. CDR3 DNA: TGTGCCAGCACCGAGACAGGCTCAACTAATGAAAAACTGTTTTTT.

The rearrangement joins TRBV4-1 to TRBJ2-1; D perhaps matches TRBD1 (6 bases). This CDR3 has 17 amino acids. CDR1 is MGHRA and CDR2 is YSYEKL in the germline V gene. V was pared by 1 base and J by 1 base, with 14 bases between. The CDR3 region has the DNA TGCGCCAGCAGCCAAGTGACTACAGGGCTATCCTACAATGAGCAGTTCTTC. Amino acids: CASSQVTTGLSYNEQFF.

This clonotype occurred many times. The V gene is TRBV20-1, the J gene TRBJ2-1; D is undetermined. This CDR3 has 14 residues. Germline V gene sequence: CDR1 DFQATT, CDR2 SNEGSKA (reference sequence). The V end was cut by 0 bases, the J end by 5 bases, with 11 bases between. In DNA form, the CDR3 reads TGCAGTGCTAGAGATGTGCTGACACACAATGAGCAGTTCTTC. Its translation: CSARDVLTHNEQFF.

The sample holds many counts of this clonotype. This chain links TRBV9 with TRBJ1-1; D remains ambiguous. Germline lookup yields CDR1 SGDLS and CDR2 YYNGEE. There are 15 residues in the CDR3. The V end lost 0 bases, the J end lost 1 base, and 10 bases lay between the germline ends. The CDR3 DNA is TGTGCCAGCAGCGTAGTGAAAGGCGCGAACACTGAAGCTTTCTTT. Protein product: CASSVVKGANTEAFF.

This clonotype has just a few counts. The rearrangement joins TRBV7-2 to TRBJ1-2; unclear D gene. This CDR3 region has 15 residues. The germline CDR1 and CDR2 sequences are SGHTA and FQGNSA. Trimming cost V 1 base and J 4 bases, with 13 bases left between them. This chain's CDR3 is CASSLGGGPSYGYTF. CDR3 bases: TGTGCCAGCAGCTTAGGGGGTGGACCTAGCTATGGCTACACCTTC.

This clonotype has just a few counts. The V call is TRBV5-8, the J call TRBJ2-1, with D uncertain. This CDR3 comprises 11 residues. The germline CDR1 and CDR2 sequences are SGHTS and YDEGEE. V dropped 2 bases and J dropped 8 bases, with 5 bases sitting between them. CDR3 residues: CASSFWDEQFF. The CDR3 bases are TGTGCCAGCAGCTTCTGGGATGAGCAGTTCTTC. Full variable domain (remainder filled in from reference TRBV5-8 and TRBJ2-1): EAGVTQSPTHLIKTRGQQATLRCSPISGHTSVYWYQQALGLGLQFLLWYDEGEERNRGNFPPRFSGRQFPNYSSELNVNALELEDSALYLCASSFWDEQFFGPGTRLTVL.

This clonotype showed up many times. The chain uses TRBV7-8 and TRBJ1-1, with 9 positions matching TRBD1. The CDR3 totals 18 residues. The trim removed 1 base at V and 6 bases at J, leaving 15 bases unmatched. Germline values: CDR1 SGHVS, CDR2 FQNEAQ. DNA of the CDR3: TGTGCCAGCAGCTTAGGTCCCCCACAGGGGGCATGGAGTCCTGAAGCTTTCTTT. Translation: CASSLGPPQGAWSPEAFF.

This clonotype was seen only a few times. Given a much more abundant clone one base away, this may be a read error. This rearrangement joins TRBV7-2 to TRBJ2-1, with D perhaps being TRBD1 or TRBD2 (6 bases each). CDR3 length equals 16 residues. Germline V lookup: CDR1 SGHTA, CDR2 FQGNSA. V was trimmed by 1 base and J by 5 bases, leaving 15 bases between them. CDR3 protein: CASSLEGGRPHNEQFF. The CDR3 DNA reads as TGTGCCAGCAGCTTAGAGGGGGGCAGACCGCACAATGAGCAGTTCTTC.

A few counts support this clonotype. The chain employs TRBV20-1 and TRBJ1-2; the D gene is possibly TRBD1 (5 bases). The CDR3 is made up of 13 amino acids. The V gene lost 0 bases and the J gene lost 12 bases, with 17 bases spanning the gap. CDR1 DFQATT and CDR2 SNEGSKA come from the germline V gene (reference sequence). The CDR3: CSARDRDGPVNTF. In DNA form, the CDR3 reads TGCAGTGCTAGAGATCGGGACGGCCCAGTCAACACCTTC.

This clonotype was observed a handful of times. Being one base from a much bigger clone, this may be a read error. The genes are TRBV20-1 and TRBJ1-2; no clear D gene. Germline V gene sequence: CDR1 DFQATT, CDR2 SNEGSKA (reference sequence). This CDR3 has 11 amino acids. DNA for the CDR3: TGCGGTGCTCCCCCGGTGGGAGGCTACACCTTC. Protein: CGAPPVGGYTF.

This clonotype has a count of ten or more. The chain recombines TRBV28 with TRBJ1-2; 12 nucleotides agree with TRBD1. Germline-derived CDR1 and CDR2 are MDHEN and SYDVKM. This CDR3 is built from 17 residues. The J segment lost 4 bases and the V segment lost 3 bases, leaving 9 bases of the junction unmatched. CDR3 in amino acids: CASSFPGQGAPLYGYTF. The CDR3 DNA follows: TGTGCCAGCAGTTTTCCGGGACAGGGGGCTCCCCTCTATGGCTACACCTTC.

This sequence joins TRBV12-3 or TRBV12-4 and TRBJ2-5; possibly TRBD1 for D (6 bases). The ends were cut back, 1 base at V and 11 bases at J, with 17 bases in the middle. CDR3 length: 14 residues. CDR3 DNA sequence: TGTGCCAGCAGTTTAGAAGGGGGAGCAGATGAGCAGTACTTC. Its protein is CASSLEGGADEQYF.

The sample holds a few counts of this clonotype. This may be a read error, as it is one base from a much larger clone. This chain connects TRBV11-2 to TRBJ2-3, with D hard to call. CDR3 length: 11 amino acids. V was shortened by 11 bases and J by 0 bases, with 6 bases between the two germline ends. Germline V lookup: CDR1 SGHAT, CDR2 FQNNGV. The CDR3 DNA is TGTGCCGGCGGTAGCACAGATACGCAGTATTTT. Amino acids: CAGGSTDTQYF. Full variable domain (outside the CDR3, taken from reference TRBV11-2 and TRBJ2-3): EAGVAQSPRYKIIEKRQSVAFWCNPISGHATLYWYQQILGQGPKLLIQFQNNGVVDDSQLPKDRFSAERLKGVDSTLKIQPAKLEDSAVYLCAGGSTDTQYFGPGTRLTVL.

This clonotype appeared many times. J is TRBJ1-4 and V is TRBV5-1; TRBD1 matches 9 bases. Germline V gene data show CDR1 as SGHRS and CDR2 as YFSETQ. The CDR3 length is 14 residues. J lost 6 bases, V lost 2 bases, and 2 bases had no gene match. The CDR3 loop reads CASSLGQGYEKLFF. DNA of the CDR3: TGCGCCAGCAGCTTAGGACAGGGGTATGAAAAACTGTTTTTT.